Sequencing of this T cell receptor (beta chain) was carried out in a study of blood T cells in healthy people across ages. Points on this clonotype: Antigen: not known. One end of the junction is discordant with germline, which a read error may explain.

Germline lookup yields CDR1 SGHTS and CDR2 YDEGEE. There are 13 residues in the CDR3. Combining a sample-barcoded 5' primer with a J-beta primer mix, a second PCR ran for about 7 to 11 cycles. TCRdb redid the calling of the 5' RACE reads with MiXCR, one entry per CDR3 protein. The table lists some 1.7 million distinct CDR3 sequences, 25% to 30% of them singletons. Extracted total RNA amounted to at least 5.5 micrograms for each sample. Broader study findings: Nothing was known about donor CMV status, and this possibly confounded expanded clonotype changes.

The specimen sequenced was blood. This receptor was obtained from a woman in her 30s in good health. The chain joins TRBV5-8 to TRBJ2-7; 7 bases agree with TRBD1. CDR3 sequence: CASSLDRAYERYF. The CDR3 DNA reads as TGTGCCAGCAGCTTAGACAGGGCCTACGAGCGGTACTTC.